Each of the 27 T cell receptor beta chains below was sequenced from the same sample in a study of metastatic and nonmetastatic thyroid tumors. TCRdb re-called the PCR reads via MiXCR. The sample consists of 25,000 to 35,000 clones, approximately 25% of them appearing once. Each patient came to thyroid surgery without any prior treatment (of any kind). The sample was blood. The receptors derive from a female donor with papillary thyroid cancer or a benign thyroid nodule (not recorded which). Some clones in this sample may be carry-over from other donors' samples.

This clone showed up many times. A clone one base away is much larger, so this may be a read error. This CDR3 fails to terminate in the conserved phenylalanine or tryptophan, so it likely reflects a read error. This sequence joins TRBV5-1 and TRBJ2-1, with 8 bases identical to TRBD1. J gave up 5 bases and V 3 bases, and 1 base lay outside the gene matches. The CDR3 contains 13 residues. CDR1 is SGHRS, CDR2 YFSETQ, per germline. CDR3 protein: CASSSDRDNEQFL. In DNA, the CDR3 is TGCGCCAGCAGCTCGGACAGGGACAATGAGCAGTTCCTC.

Many counts were recorded for this clone. The CDR3 here is CASSILGEGRVEQFF. The CDR3 DNA reads as TGTGCCAGTAGTATATTGGGGGAGGGCCGGGTTGAGCAGTTCTTC. J is TRBJ2-1 and V is TRBV19; 7 bases align to TRBD2. The CDR3 extends over 15 amino acids. V shed 2 bases and J 9 bases; nucleotides not matched to a gene: 10. Germline loops: CDR1 LNHDA, CDR2 SQIVND (reference sequence).

This clone was seen repeatedly, ten times or more. V and J are TRBV6-1 and TRBJ2-3; 9 bases map to TRBD2. The ends lost 2 bases at V and 2 bases at J; junction bases unmatched: 5. This CDR3 spans 16 amino acids. From germline, CDR1 is MNHNS and CDR2 SASEGT. CDR3 coding DNA: TGTGCCAGCAGTGAATCTGGACTAGCGTACACAGATACGCAGTATTTT. This translates into CASSESGLAYTDTQYF.

The DNA for the CDR3 is TGTGCCAGCAGCCCGCTCGGGGACACAGCTCATCATTACTTC. Its protein product is CASSPLGDTAHHYF. This rearrangement joins TRBV5-6 to TRBJ2-7, with a weak D call TRBD1 (6 bases). Trimming removed 4 bases at V and 13 bases at J, with 24 bases between. This CDR3 region has 14 residues. Germline V CDR1 and CDR2: SGHDT, YYEEEE.

The genes are TRBV18 and TRBJ2-2; D ambiguous. The CDR3 runs to 16 residues. CDR1 KGHSH and CDR2 LQKENI come from the germline V gene. Between the trimmed V and J ends, which lost 2 bases and 0 bases, there was a span of 10 bases. CDR3 coding DNA: TGTGCCAGCTCACCATTTGGCAGCTCGAACACCGGGGAGCTGTTTTTT. It encodes CASSPFGSSNTGELFF.

This clone was seen ten or more times. The CDR3 DNA sequence: TGTGCCTCCGTTGGGGGAAGATTAGACACAGATACGCAGTATTTT. This sequence encodes CASVGGRLDTDTQYF. The J gene is TRBJ2-3, the V gene TRBV11-3; D is perhaps TRBD1 or TRBD2 (5 bases each). The CDR3 loop spans 15 amino acids. The V and J ends lost 11 bases and 2 bases respectively, with 20 bases between them. Germline V gene data show CDR1 as SGHNT and CDR2 as YENEEA.

The sample holds many counts of this clone. This chain links TRBV4-1 with TRBJ2-5; tentatively, D is TRBD1 (6 bases). This CDR3 contains 16 residues. Per the germline V gene, CDR1 is MGHRA and CDR2 is YSYEKL. V lost 1 base and J lost 5, with 17 bases in between. This chain's CDR3 is CASSQVGGVTGETQYF. In DNA, the CDR3 is TGCGCCAGCAGCCAAGTAGGGGGAGTTACAGGGGAGACCCAGTACTTC.

This clone has a handful of counts. V and J are TRBV6-1 and TRBJ2-7; D is undetermined. Germline lookup yields CDR1 MNHNS and CDR2 SASEGT. The CDR3 is 17 amino acids. V lost 3 bases and J 1 base, leaving 19 bases between the germline ends. The CDR3 spells CASSEGLESPRSYEQYF. CDR3 sequence (DNA): TGTGCCAGCAGTGAGGGCTTGGAGAGCCCAAGGTCCTACGAGCAGTACTTC.

This clone was seen repeatedly, ten times or more. The chain employs TRBV2 and TRBJ2-1, with a weak D call TRBD1 (6 bases). There are 13 residues in the CDR3. Germline lookup yields CDR1 SNHLY and CDR2 FYNNEI. Trimming removed 6 bases at V and 9 bases at J, with 15 bases between. CDR3: CASRQEQGSEQFF. DNA of the CDR3: TGTGCCAGCAGACAAGAACAGGGCTCTGAGCAGTTCTTC.

This clone was picked up one time. One end of the junction does not line up with germline, which may come from a read error. The chain employs TRBV12-3 or TRBV12-4 and TRBJ2-3; D could derive from TRBD1 or TRBD2 (5 bases each). This CDR3 region has 13 residues. Here the CDR3 reads CASSRDRLETQSF. The CDR3 nucleotides are TGTGCCAGCAGCCGGGACCGCTTAGAGACGCAGTCCTTC.

The chain has TRBV14 and TRBJ2-1, with no clear D. Germline CDR1 and CDR2: SGHDN and FVKESK. This CDR3 is built from 14 residues. The V end lost 4 bases, the J end lost 6 bases, and 13 bases lay between the germline ends. The CDR3 sequence: CASSLDPGFNEQFF. The CDR3 region has the DNA TGTGCCAGCAGCCTGGACCCCGGGTTCAATGAGCAGTTCTTC.

This clone was counted many times. V and J are TRBV18 and TRBJ1-2; 8 bases map to TRBD1. This CDR3 is built from 15 residues. V trimming: 6 bases; J trimming: 7 bases; junction bases outside the gene matches: 13. Germline assignment: CDR1 KGHSH and CDR2 LQKENI. This CDR3 reads CASSAQGAQPFGYTF. CDR3 bases: TGTGCCAGCTCCGCCCAGGGGGCGCAGCCTTTTGGCTACACCTTC.

This clone is termed medium-sized. The rearrangement joins TRBV27 to TRBJ2-7; TRBD1 might be the D (6 bases). CDR3 length: 14 amino acids. The ends were cut back, 6 bases at V and 5 bases at J, with 17 bases in the middle. CDR1 is MNHEY and CDR2 is SMNVEV in the germline V gene (reference sequence). The CDR3: CASRYTGWRDEQYF. The DNA for the CDR3 is TGTGCCAGCAGATATACAGGGTGGCGGGACGAGCAGTACTTC.

Many counts were recorded for this clone. This chain uses TRBV20-1 with TRBJ2-1; D perhaps matches TRBD2 (5 bases). Trimming stripped 6 bases from V and 0 bases from J, with 12 bases between. Germline V gene data show CDR1 as DFQATT and CDR2 as SNEGSKA (reference sequence). This CDR3 has 14 residues. CDR3 DNA sequence: TGCAGTGCGGTAGGGAGAACCTCCTACAATGAGCAGTTCTTC. This sequence encodes CSAVGRTSYNEQFF.

This clone was observed many times. This chain uses TRBV7-9 with TRBJ1-4, with TRBD1 identical over 9 bases. The V segment lost 5 bases and the J segment 8 bases; nucleotides outside the gene matches: 6. The germline V gene has CDR1 SEHNR and CDR2 FQNEAQ (reference sequence). The CDR3 length is 14 residues. CDR3 DNA sequence: TGTGCCAGCAGCGGGGACAGGGTAAACGAAAAACTGTTTTTT. Protein: CASSGDRVNEKLFF.

The chain links TRBV9 to TRBJ2-2; D ambiguous. Per germline, CDR1 SGDLS and CDR2 YYNGEE. This CDR3 has 14 amino acids. The V end lost 1 base, the J end lost 2 bases, and 6 bases lay between the germline ends. This CDR3 is CASSVTSNTGELFF. DNA of the CDR3: TGTGCCAGCAGCGTAACCAGTAACACCGGGGAGCTGTTTTTT.

The chain combines TRBV7-2 with TRBJ2-2, with TRBD1 matching over 7 bases. This CDR3 contains 15 residues. The germline CDR1 and CDR2 sequences are SGHTA and FQGNSA. V was pared by 5 bases and J by 2 bases, with 5 bases of the junction left unmatched. CDR3 coding DNA: TGTGCCAGCAGCGCCTACAGGGGAAACACCGGGGAGCTGTTTTTT. It is translated as CASSAYRGNTGELFF.

The J gene is TRBJ1-5, the V gene TRBV30, with D uncertain. Germline V gene data show CDR1 as GTSNPN and CDR2 as SVGIG (reference sequence). This CDR3 is built from 11 residues. V lost 0 bases and J lost 9, with 6 bases in between. CDR3 coding DNA: TGTGCCTGGAGTGTAAACGGGCCCCAGCATTTT. This translates into CAWSVNGPQHF.

The sample holds a few counts of this clone. Since a much larger clone is just one base distant, this may be a read error. CDR3 sequence reads: CASGGVEGRETQYF. The CDR3 nucleotides read TGCGCCAGTGGAGGAGTGGAGGGTCGAGAGACCCAGTACTTC. The rearrangement uses TRBV10-2 and TRBJ2-5; D is perhaps TRBD2 (6 bases). V shed 9 bases and J shed 4 bases, with 18 bases lying between them. The CDR3 runs to 14 residues. Germline V CDR1 and CDR2: WSHSY, SAAADI.

In regard to this clone: It may be a read error: a sequence one base away is much more abundant. The V call is TRBV29-1, the J call TRBJ2-3; no clear D. Germline loops: CDR1 SQVTM, CDR2 ANQGSEA. This CDR3 is built from 10 residues. The CDR3 DNA follows: TGCAGCGCCCCCACATATACGCAGTATTTT. Protein product: CSAPTYTQYF.

This clone appeared many times. The V and J genes are TRBV6-1 and TRBJ2-5; D gene ambiguous. The CDR3 has 11 residues. V was cut by 5 bases and J by 5 bases, with 6 bases left in between. Germline values: CDR1 MNHNS, CDR2 SASEGT. In nucleotides, the CDR3 is TGTGCCAGCAGTTTTGGTGAGACCCAGTACTTC. Protein product: CASSFGETQYF.

This clone was picked up many times. The chain uses TRBV20-1 and TRBJ2-3; TRBD2 aligns across 8 bases. This CDR3 is 16 amino acids long. Germline loops: CDR1 DFQATT, CDR2 SNEGSKA (reference sequence). With V trimmed by 5 bases and J by 1 base, 11 bases remained unmatched. The CDR3 DNA follows: TGCAGTGCTTCTAAAGGACTAGCCTTCGGCACAGATACGCAGTATTTT. It encodes CSASKGLAFGTDTQYF.

This clone has just a few counts. V gene TRBV6-1 combines with J gene TRBJ2-7; D may match TRBD1 or TRBD2 (6 bases each). The CDR3 totals 15 residues. Germline-derived CDR1 and CDR2 are MNHNS and SASEGT. V lost 7 bases to trimming and J lost 2 bases, with 18 bases between them. The CDR3 is CASTGRRGVTYEQYF. The CDR3, as DNA: TGTGCCAGCACCGGAAGGAGGGGGGTGACCTACGAGCAGTACTTC.

The chain combines TRBV30 with TRBJ1-3; D gene uncertain. Per the germline V gene, CDR1 is GTSNPN and CDR2 is SVGIG (reference sequence). V shed 2 bases and J shed 0 bases, with 8 bases lying between them. The CDR3 extends over 14 amino acids. The CDR3 DNA follows: TGTGCCTGGAGTCTAAACCTCTCTGGAAACACCATATATTTT. Protein product: CAWSLNLSGNTIYF.

The rearrangement uses TRBV20-1 and TRBJ1-1; weak D call: TRBD1 (6 bases). The CDR3 length is 12 residues. The germline V gene encodes CDR1 DFQATT and CDR2 SNEGSKA (reference sequence). V gave up 6 bases and J gave up 5 bases, with 13 bases separating them. The CDR3 DNA is TGCAGTGCAAATAAACAGGGTACTGAAGCTTTCTTT. This codes for CSANKQGTEAFF.

The J gene is TRBJ2-1, the V gene TRBV20-1; 9 bases map to TRBD2. The CDR3 totals 14 residues. From germline, CDR1 is DFQATT and CDR2 SNEGSKA (reference sequence). V was clipped by 4 bases and J by 1 base; unmatched bases: 2. Here the CDR3 DNA reads TGCAGTGCTATTAGCGGGGGTTCCTACAATGAGCAGTTCTTC. Its protein product is CSAISGGSYNEQFF.

This clone was counted ten times or more. The rearrangement joins TRBV5-6 to TRBJ1-1; TRBD1 matches at 9 bases. Losses at the gene ends were 4 bases for V and 6 bases for J; bases not matched to a gene: 7. Germline assignment: CDR1 SGHDT and CDR2 YYEEEE. There are 14 residues in the CDR3. The CDR3 sequence: CASSLGQGEAEAFF. CDR3 in DNA: TGTGCCAGCAGCCTGGGACAGGGTGAGGCTGAAGCTTTCTTT. Complete variable domain (other parts from reference TRBV5-6 and TRBJ1-1): DAGVTQSPTHLIKTRGQQVTLRCSPKSGHDTVSWYQQALGQGPQFIFQYYEEEERQRGNFPDRFSGHQFPNYSSELNVNALLLGDSALYLCASSLGQGEAEAFFGQGTRLTVV.